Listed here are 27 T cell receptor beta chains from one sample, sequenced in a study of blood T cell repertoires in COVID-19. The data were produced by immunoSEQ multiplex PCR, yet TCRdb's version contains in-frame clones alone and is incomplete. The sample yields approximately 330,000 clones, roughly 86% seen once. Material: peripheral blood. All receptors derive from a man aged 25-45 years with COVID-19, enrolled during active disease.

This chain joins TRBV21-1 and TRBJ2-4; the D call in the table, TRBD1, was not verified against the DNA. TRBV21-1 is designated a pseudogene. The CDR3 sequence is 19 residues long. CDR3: CASSTRDTFPLIAKNIQYF. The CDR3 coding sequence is TGTGCCAGCAGCACCCGGGACACGTTCCCCCTAATAGCCAAAAACATTCAGTACTTC.

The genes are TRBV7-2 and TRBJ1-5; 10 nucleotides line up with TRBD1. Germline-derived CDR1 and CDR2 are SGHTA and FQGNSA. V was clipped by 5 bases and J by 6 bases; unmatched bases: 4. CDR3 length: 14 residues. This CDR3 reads CASSTGQGLQPQHF. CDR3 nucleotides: TGTGCCAGCAGCACGGGACAGGGGCTTCAGCCCCAGCATTTT.

In nucleotides, the CDR3 is TGTGCCAGCAGCCCCCCGGCCTTCGGCGGTTCACCCCTCCACTTT. This translates into CASSPPAFGGSPLHF. This chain uses TRBV5-6 with TRBJ1-6; unclear D gene. Germline CDR1 SGHDT, CDR2 YYEEEE. Trimming pared 4 bases from V and 9 bases from J, leaving 17 bases between. The CDR3 is made up of 15 amino acids.

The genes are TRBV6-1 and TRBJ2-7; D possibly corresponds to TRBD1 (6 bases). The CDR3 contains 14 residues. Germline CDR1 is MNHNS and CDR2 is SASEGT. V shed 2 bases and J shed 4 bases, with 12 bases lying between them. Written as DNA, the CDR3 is TGTGCCAGCAGTGAACGGACAGTAAAATACGAGCAGTACTTC. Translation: CASSERTVKYEQYF.

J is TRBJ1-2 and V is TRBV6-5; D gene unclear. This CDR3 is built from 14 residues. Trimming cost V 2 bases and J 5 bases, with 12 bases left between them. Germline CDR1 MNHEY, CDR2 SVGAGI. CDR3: CASSYVGRSYGYTF. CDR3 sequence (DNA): TGTGCCAGCAGTTACGTGGGGAGATCTTATGGCTACACCTTC.

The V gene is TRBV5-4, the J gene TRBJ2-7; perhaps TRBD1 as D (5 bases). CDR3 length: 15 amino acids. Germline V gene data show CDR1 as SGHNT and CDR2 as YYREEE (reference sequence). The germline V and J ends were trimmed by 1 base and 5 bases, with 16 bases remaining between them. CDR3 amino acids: CASSLSTAPEHEQYF. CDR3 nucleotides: TGTGCCAGCAGCTTGTCGACAGCACCAGAACACGAGCAGTACTTC.

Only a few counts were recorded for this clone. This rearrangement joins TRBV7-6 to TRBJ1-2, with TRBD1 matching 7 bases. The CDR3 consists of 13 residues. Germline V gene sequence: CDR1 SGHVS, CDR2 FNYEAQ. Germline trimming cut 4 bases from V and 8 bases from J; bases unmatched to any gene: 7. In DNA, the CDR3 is TGTGCCAGCAGCTCTCAACAGGGGAACGGCTACACCTTC. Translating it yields CASSSQQGNGYTF.

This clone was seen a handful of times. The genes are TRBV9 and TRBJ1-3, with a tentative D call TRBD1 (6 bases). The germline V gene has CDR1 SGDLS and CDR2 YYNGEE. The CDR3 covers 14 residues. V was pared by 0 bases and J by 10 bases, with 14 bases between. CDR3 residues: CASSVDSAQGTIYF. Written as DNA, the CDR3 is TGTGCCAGCAGCGTAGACTCCGCGCAGGGGACCATATATTTT.

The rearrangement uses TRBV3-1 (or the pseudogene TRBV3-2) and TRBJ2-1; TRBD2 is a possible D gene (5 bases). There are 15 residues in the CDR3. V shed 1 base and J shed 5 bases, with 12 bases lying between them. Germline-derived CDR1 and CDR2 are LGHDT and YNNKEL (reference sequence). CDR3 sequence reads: CASSQVVTIHNEQFF. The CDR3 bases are TGTGCCAGCAGCCAAGTGGTGACTATTCACAATGAGCAGTTCTTC.

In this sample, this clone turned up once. CDR3 loop: CASSIGRGQGEQYF. In nucleotides, the CDR3 is TGTGCCAGTAGTATCGGCAGGGGGCAGGGCGAGCAGTACTTC. The rearrangement joins TRBV19 to TRBJ2-7; TRBD1 matches 8 bases. CDR1 and CDR2 from the germline V gene are LNHDA and SQIVND (reference sequence). Trimming at V came to 3 bases and at J to 6 bases, leaving 7 bases not matched to a gene. The CDR3 loop spans 14 amino acids.

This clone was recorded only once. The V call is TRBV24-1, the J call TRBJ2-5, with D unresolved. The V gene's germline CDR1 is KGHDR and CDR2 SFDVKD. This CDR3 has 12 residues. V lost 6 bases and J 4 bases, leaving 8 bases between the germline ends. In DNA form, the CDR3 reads TGTGCCACCAGTCGGAGTGGAGAGACCCAGTACTTC. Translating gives CATSRSGETQYF.

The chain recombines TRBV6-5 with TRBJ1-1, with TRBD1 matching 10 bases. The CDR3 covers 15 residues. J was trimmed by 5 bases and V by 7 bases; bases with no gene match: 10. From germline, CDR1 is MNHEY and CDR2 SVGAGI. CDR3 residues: CASTDRGRISTEAFF. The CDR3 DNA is TGTGCCAGCACCGACAGGGGGCGCATTTCGACTGAAGCTTTCTTT.

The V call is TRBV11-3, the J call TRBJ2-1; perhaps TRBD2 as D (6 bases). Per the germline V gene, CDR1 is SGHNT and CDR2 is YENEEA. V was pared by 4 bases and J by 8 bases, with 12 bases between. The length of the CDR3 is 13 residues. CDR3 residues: CASSSRLGHEQFF. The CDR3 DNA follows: TGTGCCAGCAGCTCAAGACTAGGCCATGAGCAGTTCTTC.

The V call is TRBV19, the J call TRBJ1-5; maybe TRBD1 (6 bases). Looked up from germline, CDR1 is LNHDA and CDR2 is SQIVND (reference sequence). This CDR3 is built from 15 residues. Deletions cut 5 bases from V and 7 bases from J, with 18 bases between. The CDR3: CASSSLPGHWQPQHF. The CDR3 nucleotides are TGTGCCAGTAGTTCACTCCCGGGACACTGGCAGCCCCAGCATTTT.

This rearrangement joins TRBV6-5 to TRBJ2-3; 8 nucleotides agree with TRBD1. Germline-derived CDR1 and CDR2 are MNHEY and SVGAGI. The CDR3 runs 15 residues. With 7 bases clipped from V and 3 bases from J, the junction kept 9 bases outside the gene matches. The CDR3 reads CASTPGQAGTDTQYF. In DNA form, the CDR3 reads TGTGCCAGCACTCCGGGACAGGCGGGTACAGATACGCAGTATTTT.

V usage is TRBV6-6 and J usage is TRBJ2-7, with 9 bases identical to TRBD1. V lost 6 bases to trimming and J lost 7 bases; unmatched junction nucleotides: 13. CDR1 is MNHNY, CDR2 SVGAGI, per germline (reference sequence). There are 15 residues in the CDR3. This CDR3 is CASSVNRQGGIEQYF. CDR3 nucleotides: TGTGCCAGCAGCGTGAATAGACAGGGGGGCATTGAGCAGTACTTC.

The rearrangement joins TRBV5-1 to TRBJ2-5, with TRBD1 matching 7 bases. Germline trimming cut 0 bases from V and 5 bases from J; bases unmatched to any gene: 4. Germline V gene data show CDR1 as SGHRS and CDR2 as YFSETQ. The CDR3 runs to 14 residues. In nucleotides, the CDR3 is TGCGCCAGCAGCTTGGGGACAGGCGGGGAGACCCAGTACTTC. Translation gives CASSLGTGGETQYF.

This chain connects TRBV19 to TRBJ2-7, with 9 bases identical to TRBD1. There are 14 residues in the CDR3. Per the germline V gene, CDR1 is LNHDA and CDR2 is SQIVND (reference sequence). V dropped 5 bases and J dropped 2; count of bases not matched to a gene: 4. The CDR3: CASSRTGATYEQYF. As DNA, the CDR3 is TGTGCCAGTAGTCGGACAGGGGCCACCTACGAGCAGTACTTC. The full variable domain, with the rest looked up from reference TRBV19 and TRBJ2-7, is DGGITQSPKYLFRKEGQNVTLSCEQNLNHDAMYWYRQDPGQGLRLIYYSQIVNDFQKGDIAEGYSVSREKKESFPLTVTSAQKNPTAFYLCASSRTGATYEQYFGPGTRLTVT.

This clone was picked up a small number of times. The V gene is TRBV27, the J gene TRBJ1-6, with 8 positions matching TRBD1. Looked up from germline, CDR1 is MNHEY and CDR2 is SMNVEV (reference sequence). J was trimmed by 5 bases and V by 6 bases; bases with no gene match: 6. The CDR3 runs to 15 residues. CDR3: CASRWTGPNNSPLHF. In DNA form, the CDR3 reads TGTGCCAGCAGGTGGACAGGGCCTAATAATTCACCCCTCCACTTT.

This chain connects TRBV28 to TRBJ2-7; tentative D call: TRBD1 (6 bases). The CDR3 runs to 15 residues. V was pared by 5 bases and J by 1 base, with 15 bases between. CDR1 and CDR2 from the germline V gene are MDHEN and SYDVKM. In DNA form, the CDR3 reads TGTGCCAGCAGTCCCGCGGACAGTATTTCCTACGAGCAGTACTTC. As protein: CASSPADSISYEQYF.

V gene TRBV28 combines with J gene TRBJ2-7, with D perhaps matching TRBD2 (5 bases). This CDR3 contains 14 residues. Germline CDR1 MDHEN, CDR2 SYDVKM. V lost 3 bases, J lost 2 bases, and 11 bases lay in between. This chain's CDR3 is CASSFRGPTYEQYF. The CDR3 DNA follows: TGTGCCAGCAGTTTCCGAGGGCCGACCTACGAGCAGTACTTC.

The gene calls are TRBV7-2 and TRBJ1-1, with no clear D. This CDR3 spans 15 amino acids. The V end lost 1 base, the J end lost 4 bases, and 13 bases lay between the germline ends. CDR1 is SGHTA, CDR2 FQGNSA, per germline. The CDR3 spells CASSLVNFGGTEAFF. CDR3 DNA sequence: TGTGCCAGCAGCTTAGTGAATTTTGGCGGCACTGAAGCTTTCTTT.

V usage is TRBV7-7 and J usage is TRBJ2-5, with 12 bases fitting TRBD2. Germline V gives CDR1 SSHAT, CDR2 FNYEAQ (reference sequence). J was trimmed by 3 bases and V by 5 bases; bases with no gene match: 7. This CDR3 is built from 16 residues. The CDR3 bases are TGTGCCAGCAGCGCACCCCGGACTAGCGGGGAAGAGACCCAGTACTTC. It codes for CASSAPRTSGEETQYF. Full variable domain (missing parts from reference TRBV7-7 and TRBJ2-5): GAGVSQSPRYKVTKRGQDVTLRCDPISSHATLYWYQQALGQGPEFLTYFNYEAQPDKSGLPSDRFSAERPEGSISTLTIQRTEQRDSAMYRCASSAPRTSGEETQYFGPGTRLLVL.

The chain's CDR3 is CASSVGSGNEQFF. The CDR3 bases are TGTGCCAGCAGCGTAGGCTCCGGGAATGAGCAGTTCTTC. V gene TRBV9 combines with J gene TRBJ2-1; D is uncertain. Germline lookup yields CDR1 SGDLS and CDR2 YYNGEE. The V and J ends lost 0 bases and 7 bases respectively, with 8 bases between them. This CDR3 has 13 residues.

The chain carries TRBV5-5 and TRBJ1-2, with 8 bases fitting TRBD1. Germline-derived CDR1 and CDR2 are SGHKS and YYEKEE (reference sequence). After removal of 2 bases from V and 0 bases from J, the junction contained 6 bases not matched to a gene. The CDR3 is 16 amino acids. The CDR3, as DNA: TGTGCCAGCAGCTTACAGACAGGGGTAGCTAACTATGGCTACACCTTC. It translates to CASSLQTGVANYGYTF.

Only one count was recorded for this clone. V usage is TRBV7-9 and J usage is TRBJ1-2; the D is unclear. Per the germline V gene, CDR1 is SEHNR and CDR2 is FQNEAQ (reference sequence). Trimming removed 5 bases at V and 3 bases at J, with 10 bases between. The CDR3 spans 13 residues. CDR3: CASSLAVDYGYTF. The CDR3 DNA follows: TGTGCCAGCAGCCTGGCTGTGGACTATGGCTACACCTTC.

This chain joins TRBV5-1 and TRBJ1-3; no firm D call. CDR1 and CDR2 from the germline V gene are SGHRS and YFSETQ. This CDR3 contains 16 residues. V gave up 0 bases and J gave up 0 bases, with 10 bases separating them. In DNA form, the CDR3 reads TGCGCCAGCAGCTTGGAAGCACCACGCTCTGGAAACACCATATATTTT. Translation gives CASSLEAPRSGNTIYF.